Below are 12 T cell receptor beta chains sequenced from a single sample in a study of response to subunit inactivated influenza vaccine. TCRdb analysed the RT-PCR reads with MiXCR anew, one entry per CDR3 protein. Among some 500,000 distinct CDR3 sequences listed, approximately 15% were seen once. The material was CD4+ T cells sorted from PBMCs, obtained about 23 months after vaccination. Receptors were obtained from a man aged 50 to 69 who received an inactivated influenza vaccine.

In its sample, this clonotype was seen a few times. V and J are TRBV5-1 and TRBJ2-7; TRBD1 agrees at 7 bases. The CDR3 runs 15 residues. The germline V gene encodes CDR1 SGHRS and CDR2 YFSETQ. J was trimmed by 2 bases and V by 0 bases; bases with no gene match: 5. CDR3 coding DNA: TGCGCCAGCAGCTTGGAGGGGGCCAGCCCCTACGAGCAGTACTTC. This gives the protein CASSLEGASPYEQYF.

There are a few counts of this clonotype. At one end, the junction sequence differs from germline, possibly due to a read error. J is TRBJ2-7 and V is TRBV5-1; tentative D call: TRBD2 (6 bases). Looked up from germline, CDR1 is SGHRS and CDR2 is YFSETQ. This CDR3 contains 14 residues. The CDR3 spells CASSPPGEIYEQYF. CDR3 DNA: TGTGCCAGCAGTCCCCCGGGGGAGATTTACGAGCAGTACTTC.

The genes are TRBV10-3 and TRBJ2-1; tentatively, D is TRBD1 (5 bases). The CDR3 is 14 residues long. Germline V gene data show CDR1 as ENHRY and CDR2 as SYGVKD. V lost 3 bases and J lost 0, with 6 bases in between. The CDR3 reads CAISERGSYNEQFF. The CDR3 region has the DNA TGTGCCATCAGTGAAAGGGGCTCCTACAATGAGCAGTTCTTC.

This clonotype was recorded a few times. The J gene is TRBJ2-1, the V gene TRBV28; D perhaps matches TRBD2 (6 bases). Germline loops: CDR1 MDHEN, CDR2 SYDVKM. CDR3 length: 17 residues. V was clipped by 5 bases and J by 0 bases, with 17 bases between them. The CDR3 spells CASSTPPRGSSYNEQFF. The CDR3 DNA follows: TGTGCCAGCAGTACGCCCCCCCGGGGGAGCTCCTACAATGAGCAGTTCTTC.

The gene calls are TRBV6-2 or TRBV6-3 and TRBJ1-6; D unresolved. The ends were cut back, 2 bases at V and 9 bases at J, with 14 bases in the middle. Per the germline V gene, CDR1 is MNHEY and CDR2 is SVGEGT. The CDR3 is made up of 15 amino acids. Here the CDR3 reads CASSYVGVLGSPLHF. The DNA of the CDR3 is TGTGCCAGCAGTTACGTTGGGGTACTCGGTTCACCCCTCCACTTT.

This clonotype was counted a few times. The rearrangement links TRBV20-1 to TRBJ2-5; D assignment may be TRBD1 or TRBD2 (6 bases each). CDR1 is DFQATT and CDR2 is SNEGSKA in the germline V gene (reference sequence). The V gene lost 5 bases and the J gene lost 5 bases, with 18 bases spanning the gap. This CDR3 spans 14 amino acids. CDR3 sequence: CSAGGLGARETQYF. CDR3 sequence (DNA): TGCAGTGCTGGGGGGTTGGGGGCCAGGGAGACCCAGTACTTC.

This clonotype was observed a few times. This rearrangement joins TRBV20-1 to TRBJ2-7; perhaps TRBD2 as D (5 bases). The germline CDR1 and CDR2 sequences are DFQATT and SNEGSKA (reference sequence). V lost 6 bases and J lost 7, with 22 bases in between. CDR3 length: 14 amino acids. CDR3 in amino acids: CSARRTGPSREQYF. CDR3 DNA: TGCAGTGCAAGGAGGACCGGGCCTTCTCGGGAGCAGTACTTC.

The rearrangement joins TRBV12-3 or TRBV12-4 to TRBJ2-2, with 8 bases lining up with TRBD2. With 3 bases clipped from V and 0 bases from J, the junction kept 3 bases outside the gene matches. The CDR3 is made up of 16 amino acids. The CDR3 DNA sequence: TGTGCCAGCAGTTTTAGCGGGGAACCGAACACCGGGGAGCTGTTTTTT. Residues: CASSFSGEPNTGELFF.

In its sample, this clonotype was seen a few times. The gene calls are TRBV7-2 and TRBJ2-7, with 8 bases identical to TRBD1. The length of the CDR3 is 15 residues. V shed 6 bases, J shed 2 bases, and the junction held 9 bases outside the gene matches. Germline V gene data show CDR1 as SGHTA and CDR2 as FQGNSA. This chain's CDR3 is CASRMDRDITYEQYF. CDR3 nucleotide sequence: TGTGCCAGCAGAATGGACAGGGACATCACCTACGAGCAGTACTTC.

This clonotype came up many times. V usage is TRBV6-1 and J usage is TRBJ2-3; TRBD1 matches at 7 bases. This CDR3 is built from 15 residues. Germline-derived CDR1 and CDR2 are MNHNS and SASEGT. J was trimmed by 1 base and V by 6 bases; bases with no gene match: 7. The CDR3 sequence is CASRGKGTGTDTQYF. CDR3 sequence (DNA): TGTGCCAGCAGGGGGAAAGGGACAGGCACAGATACGCAGTATTTT.

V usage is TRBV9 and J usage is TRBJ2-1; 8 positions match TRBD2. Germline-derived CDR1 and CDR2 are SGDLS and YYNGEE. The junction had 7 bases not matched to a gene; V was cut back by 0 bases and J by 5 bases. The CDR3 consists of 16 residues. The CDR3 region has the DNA TGTGCCAGCAGCGTAGCCCAGCGGGGGACAAACAATGAGCAGTTCTTC. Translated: CASSVAQRGTNNEQFF.

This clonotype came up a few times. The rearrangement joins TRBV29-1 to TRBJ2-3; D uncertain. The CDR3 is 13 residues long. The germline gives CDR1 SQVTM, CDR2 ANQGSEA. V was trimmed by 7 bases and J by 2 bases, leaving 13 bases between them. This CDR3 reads CSADHQTTDTQYF. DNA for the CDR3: TGCAGCGCCGATCACCAAACCACAGATACGCAGTATTTT.